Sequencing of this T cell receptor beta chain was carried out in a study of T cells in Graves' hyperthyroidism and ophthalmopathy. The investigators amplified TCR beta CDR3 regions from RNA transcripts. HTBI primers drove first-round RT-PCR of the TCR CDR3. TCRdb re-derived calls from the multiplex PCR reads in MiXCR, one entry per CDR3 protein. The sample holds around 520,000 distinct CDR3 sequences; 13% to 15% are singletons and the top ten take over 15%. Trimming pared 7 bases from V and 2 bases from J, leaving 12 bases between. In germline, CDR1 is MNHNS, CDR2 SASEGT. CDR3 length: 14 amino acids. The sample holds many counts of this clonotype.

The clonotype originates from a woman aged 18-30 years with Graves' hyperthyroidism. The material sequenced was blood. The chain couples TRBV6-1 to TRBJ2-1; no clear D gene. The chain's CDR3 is CASTLDPAYNEQFF. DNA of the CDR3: TGTGCCAGCACTCTCGACCCAGCCTACAATGAGCAGTTCTTC.